Following are 32 T cell receptor beta chains from one sample sequenced in a study of blood T cell repertoires in COVID-19. Here immunoSEQ multiplex PCR was the method, and the copy in TCRdb shows in-frame clones only, minus some. The sample lists 250,000 to 350,000 clones, roughly 86% occurring once. Sequenced input: peripheral blood. Receptor source: a woman between 25 and 40 years old with COVID-19, enrolled during active disease.

This clone was seen only a few times. CDR3 bases: TGTGCCACCAGTGACCGCGCTAGCGGGAGCCCCCTTCAGCAGTACTTC. Its protein is CATSDRASGSPLQQYF. The chain joins TRBV24-1 to TRBJ2-7; the match to TRBD2 covers 10 bases. Germline lookup yields CDR1 KGHDR and CDR2 SFDVKD. V was clipped by 4 bases and J by 8 bases; unmatched bases: 13. The CDR3 is 16 amino acids.

This chain uses TRBV11-1 with TRBJ2-2; D is unclear. The CDR3 has 15 residues. V lost 1 base and J 7 bases, leaving 13 bases between the germline ends. Per germline, CDR1 SGHAT and CDR2 FQDESV (reference sequence). The CDR3 protein is CASSLGASTGGELFF. CDR3 nucleotide sequence: TGTGCCAGCAGCTTAGGAGCGTCTACGGGCGGGGAGCTGTTTTTT.

The CDR3 DNA sequence: TGTGCCAGCAGCCGACAAACCGGGACTAAGTCCTACGAGCAGTACTTC. As protein: CASSRQTGTKSYEQYF. This rearrangement joins TRBV11-2 to TRBJ2-7; TRBD2 matches 7 bases. CDR1 is SGHAT, CDR2 FQNNGV, per germline. V lost 5 bases to trimming and J lost 1 base; unmatched junction nucleotides: 11. The CDR3 spans 16 residues.

This sequence joins TRBV10-3 and TRBJ2-1; 12 bases map to TRBD2. Germline CDR1 reads ENHRY; CDR2 reads SYGVKD. The CDR3 runs 15 residues. V lost 6 bases and J lost 8; bases outside the gene matches: 8. This CDR3 is CAIRTSGRVGDEQFF. CDR3 nucleotide sequence: TGTGCCATCAGGACTAGCGGGAGAGTGGGAGATGAGCAGTTCTTC.

The chain joins TRBV27 to TRBJ1-1, with TRBD1 as a possible D gene (5 bases). Germline V gene data show CDR1 as MNHEY and CDR2 as SMNVEV (reference sequence). The V end was cut by 5 bases, the J end by 11 bases, with 21 bases between. There are 14 residues in the CDR3. The CDR3 loop is CASSPGLFGREAFF. CDR3 nucleotides: TGTGCCAGCAGTCCGGGACTTTTTGGCCGTGAGGCTTTCTTT.

This chain joins TRBV27 and TRBJ1-5; weak D call: TRBD1 (6 bases). Germline V gene data show CDR1 as MNHEY and CDR2 as SMNVEV (reference sequence). The V gene lost 5 bases and the J gene lost 5 bases, with 13 bases spanning the gap. This CDR3 has 14 amino acids. The CDR3 sequence is CASSQGGGHQPQHF. The CDR3 region has the DNA TGTGCCAGCAGTCAGGGCGGGGGCCATCAGCCCCAGCATTTT.

This rearrangement joins TRBV28 to TRBJ1-2; 7 nucleotides agree with TRBD1. Germline V gene lookup returns CDR1 MDHEN and CDR2 SYDVKM. V shed 6 bases and J 4 bases; nucleotides not matched to a gene: 5. The CDR3 has 13 residues. This CDR3 reads CASSRDSFYGYTF. The CDR3 bases are TGTGCCAGCAGCCGGGACAGCTTCTATGGCTACACCTTC.

This rearrangement joins TRBV5-4 to TRBJ2-5; 7 bases are shared with TRBD1. Looked up from germline, CDR1 is SGHNT and CDR2 is YYREEE (reference sequence). This CDR3 comprises 14 residues. The J segment lost 1 base and the V segment lost 4 bases, leaving 4 bases of the junction unmatched. The CDR3 loop is CASSVRDSQETQYF. The DNA for the CDR3 is TGTGCCAGCAGCGTCCGGGACAGCCAAGAGACCCAGTACTTC.

The chain recombines TRBV4-3 with TRBJ2-2; no firm D call. This CDR3 spans 14 amino acids. The V end lost 2 bases, the J end lost 7 bases, and 11 bases lay between the germline ends. Germline V gene sequence: CDR1 LGHNA, CDR2 YSLEER. CDR3 in DNA: TGCGCCAGCAGCCAATCGGGTCGGGTCGGGGAGCTGTTTTTT. It is translated as CASSQSGRVGELFF.

This clone was observed a single time. CDR3 coding DNA: TGTGCCAGCTCACGGGACAAGAACACTGAAGCTTTCTTT. Amino acid sequence: CASSRDKNTEAFF. The chain recombines TRBV18 with TRBJ1-1, with D perhaps TRBD1 (6 bases). The CDR3 consists of 13 residues. Germline-derived CDR1 and CDR2 are KGHSH and LQKENI. Trimming stripped 4 bases from V and 1 base from J, with 7 bases between.

The CDR3 nucleotides read TGTGCCAGCAGTTCAGACAAGGGGGACAGATACAATCAGCCCCAGCATTTT. It yields the protein CASSSDKGDRYNQPQHF. The chain carries TRBV28 and TRBJ1-5, with 7 bases aligning to TRBD1. Per germline, CDR1 MDHEN and CDR2 SYDVKM. CDR3 length equals 17 residues. V trimming: 4 bases; J trimming: 3 bases; junction bases outside the gene matches: 12.

CDR3 nucleotides: TGTGCCAGCACCAAGGGGGTCGAGCAGTACTTC. Its translation is CASTKGVEQYF. The chain carries TRBV3-1 (or the pseudogene TRBV3-2) and TRBJ2-7; TRBD1 might be the D (6 bases). CDR3 size: 11 residues. Trimming cost V 7 bases and J 6 bases, with 10 bases left between them. CDR1 is LGHDT, CDR2 YNNKEL, per germline (reference sequence).

This sequence joins TRBV6-2 or TRBV6-3 and TRBJ1-2; TRBD1 aligns across 9 bases. The CDR3 consists of 15 residues. Germline V CDR1 and CDR2: MNHEY, SVGEGT. Trimming removed 2 bases from V and 4 bases from J; junction bases left unmatched: 5. The CDR3, as DNA: TGTGCCAGCAGTTACCGGGACAGGGTTTCCTATGGCTACACCTTC. Translated: CASSYRDRVSYGYTF.

This chain uses TRBV5-5 with TRBJ1-2; 8 nucleotides agree with TRBD1. This CDR3 contains 13 residues. Trimming took 4 bases from V and 8 from J; bases not matched to a gene: 7. CDR1 is SGHKS and CDR2 is YYEKEE in the germline V gene (reference sequence). The DNA of the CDR3 is TGTGCCAGCAGCCCTGGACAGGGAGGAGGCTACACCTTC. This encodes CASSPGQGGGYTF.

J is TRBJ2-2 and V is TRBV6-2 or TRBV6-3, with 10 bases fitting TRBD1. This CDR3 is built from 18 residues. Germline V gene sequence: CDR1 MNHEY, CDR2 SVGEGT. The V and J ends lost 0 bases and 6 bases, in that order; junction bases with no gene match: 10. The CDR3 nucleotides are TGTGCCAGCAGTTACTCCCGCCCGGGGACAGGGGTCGCCGGGGAGCTGTTTTTT. Protein sequence: CASSYSRPGTGVAGELFF.

V usage is TRBV6-2 or TRBV6-3 and J usage is TRBJ2-2, with D maybe TRBD1 (5 bases). Germline assignment: CDR1 MNHEY and CDR2 SVGEGT. Trimming took 2 bases from V and 3 from J, leaving 13 bases between them. This CDR3 has 16 residues. CDR3 sequence: CASSYVLGAHTGELFF. Written as DNA, the CDR3 is TGTGCCAGCAGTTACGTTCTAGGGGCCCACACCGGGGAGCTGTTTTTT.

The V call is TRBV11-2, the J call TRBJ2-1; 11 bases align to TRBD2. The germline V gene has CDR1 SGHAT and CDR2 FQNNGV. J gave up 4 bases and V 4 bases, and 3 bases lay outside the gene matches. This CDR3 is built from 15 residues. CDR3 nucleotide sequence: TGTGCCAGCAGCTCCCCTAGCGGGGGGTACAATGAGCAGTTCTTC. Translated: CASSSPSGGYNEQFF.

The chain couples TRBV28 to TRBJ2-5; 11 bases are a match to TRBD2. Trimming at V came to 6 bases and at J to 5 bases, leaving 14 bases not matched to a gene. Per the germline V gene, CDR1 is MDHEN and CDR2 is SYDVKM. The CDR3 runs to 17 residues. The CDR3: CASSLTYSGRADETQYF. CDR3 nucleotide sequence: TGTGCCAGCAGCCTCACATATAGCGGGAGGGCCGATGAGACCCAGTACTTC.

The V call is TRBV4-1, the J call TRBJ2-2, with 7 bases matching TRBD1. The CDR3 length is 16 residues. The germline V gene has CDR1 MGHRA and CDR2 YSYEKL. Losses at the gene ends were 4 bases for V and 0 bases for J; bases not matched to a gene: 5. CDR3 sequence (DNA): TGCGCCAGCAGCCCACGGACAGGCACGAACACCGGGGAGCTGTTTTTT. It encodes CASSPRTGTNTGELFF.

The CDR3 DNA reads as TGTGCCAGCAGCGTAGGCCCGGGAGAAAAACTGTTTTTT. The encoded protein is CASSVGPGEKLFF. The gene calls are TRBV9 and TRBJ1-4; D not certain. V dropped 0 bases and J dropped 8 bases, with 8 bases sitting between them. This CDR3 has 13 residues. Germline V gene sequence: CDR1 SGDLS, CDR2 YYNGEE.

The chain couples TRBV27 to TRBJ1-2; 8 nucleotides agree with TRBD1. Germline CDR1 is MNHEY and CDR2 is SMNVEV (reference sequence). The CDR3 is 15 residues long. Trimming cost V 9 bases and J 2 bases; bases outside gene matches: 11. CDR3 protein: CAREGGQGANYGYTF. The CDR3 region has the DNA TGTGCCAGAGAGGGAGGTCAGGGGGCGAACTATGGCTACACCTTC.

The J gene is TRBJ2-2, the V gene TRBV10-3; D is unclear. V dropped 3 bases and J dropped 8 bases, with 13 bases sitting between them. The CDR3 covers 14 residues. Germline loops: CDR1 ENHRY, CDR2 SYGVKD. CDR3 nucleotides: TGTGCCATCAGTGAAATGAACAACGCAGGGGAGCTGTTTTTT. It translates to CAISEMNNAGELFF.

For the CDR3, the DNA is TGCAGCGCCGGACAGGGAGCCTACGAGCAGTACTTC. This gives the protein CSAGQGAYEQYF. V is TRBV29-1 and J is TRBJ2-7; TRBD1 matches at 8 bases. Germline trimming cut 7 bases from V and 2 bases from J; bases unmatched to any gene: 4. From germline, CDR1 is SQVTM and CDR2 ANQGSEA. The CDR3 is 12 amino acids.

The chain joins TRBV6-5 to TRBJ2-1; weak D call: TRBD2 (5 bases). Germline V CDR1 and CDR2: MNHEY, SVGAGI. CDR3 size: 13 residues. V was cut by 6 bases and J by 5 bases, with 11 bases left in between. CDR3 sequence: CASSLDWNNEQFF. The CDR3 region has the DNA TGTGCCAGCAGCCTGGACTGGAACAATGAGCAGTTCTTC.

J is TRBJ1-2 and V is TRBV19, with D unclear. The length of the CDR3 is 13 residues. Trimming shortened V by 5 bases and J by 1 base, and 8 bases separated the two germline ends. Germline loops: CDR1 LNHDA, CDR2 SQIVND (reference sequence). The CDR3 nucleotides read TGTGCCAGTAGTGCACCGGTTAACTATGGCTACACCTTC. Translation: CASSAPVNYGYTF.

This chain connects TRBV5-6 to TRBJ1-2; D is undetermined. The V gene's germline CDR1 is SGHDT and CDR2 YYEEEE. CDR3 length equals 19 residues. V lost 1 base to trimming and J lost 1 base, with 23 bases between them. CDR3 nucleotide sequence: TGTGCCAGCAGCTTGTCGCTGGTAGGAGGGAGCGCTTTTAACTATGGCTACACCTTC. Translated: CASSLSLVGGSAFNYGYTF.

This clone was observed a single time. This rearrangement joins TRBV7-9 to TRBJ1-1, with D tentatively TRBD1 (6 bases). Deletions cut 2 bases from V and 6 bases from J, with 10 bases between. The CDR3 consists of 13 residues. Germline V gene lookup returns CDR1 SEHNR and CDR2 FQNEAQ (reference sequence). Here the CDR3 DNA reads TGTGCCAGCAGCTTACGGGGGGCACCTGAAGCTTTCTTT. It codes for CASSLRGAPEAFF.

This chain links TRBV5-6 with TRBJ1-4; D unclear. This CDR3 region has 15 residues. Trimming left V 0 bases short and J 4 bases short, with 10 bases between. The germline gives CDR1 SGHDT, CDR2 YYEEEE. As DNA, the CDR3 is TGTGCCAGCAGCTTGGGGCAGGCAGTTAATGAAAAACTGTTTTTT. This codes for CASSLGQAVNEKLFF.

V usage is TRBV28 and J usage is TRBJ1-6; no firm D call. Germline CDR1 and CDR2: MDHEN and SYDVKM. The CDR3 is 13 amino acids. V was pared by 7 bases and J by 10 bases, with 14 bases between. The CDR3 here is CASNPGKRSPLHF. CDR3 nucleotides: TGTGCCAGCAATCCGGGGAAAAGGTCACCCCTCCACTTT.

The V and J genes are TRBV6-5 and TRBJ2-7; D is perhaps TRBD2 (5 bases). CDR1 MNHEY and CDR2 SVGAGI come from the germline V gene. The CDR3 runs 14 residues. Trimming left V 2 bases short and J 3 bases short, with 11 bases between. CDR3 residues: CASSYEGRIYEQYF. CDR3 DNA: TGTGCCAGCAGTTACGAGGGCAGGATCTACGAGCAGTACTTC.

The rearrangement links TRBV29-1 to TRBJ2-7; 11 nucleotides align to TRBD2. Germline lookup yields CDR1 SQVTM and CDR2 ANQGSEA. Trimming removed 5 bases from V and 2 bases from J; junction bases left unmatched: 11. This CDR3 region has 16 residues. The CDR3 nucleotides read TGCAGCGTTTACCCAATCGGGACTAGCGGTACCTACGAGCAGTACTTC. This codes for CSVYPIGTSGTYEQYF.

This chain links TRBV2 with TRBJ2-5; D not resolved. The germline CDR1 and CDR2 sequences are SNHLY and FYNNEI. CDR3 length: 12 amino acids. With 5 bases removed from V and 1 base from J, the gap between germline ends came to 5 bases. CDR3 sequence (DNA): TGTGCCAGCAGTCAGGTCCAAGAGACCCAGTACTTC. Translation gives CASSQVQETQYF. Full variable domain (missing parts from reference TRBV2 and TRBJ2-5): EPEVTQTPSHQVTQMGQEVILRCVPISNHLYFYWYRQILGQKVEFLVSFYNNEISEKSEIFDDQFSVERPDGSNFTLKIRSTKLEDSAMYFCASSQVQETQYFGPGTRLLVL.